This TCR beta chain was captured by sequencing in a study of identical twins. Unmatched junction bases numbered 6, after V lost 5 bases and J lost 2 bases. Germline V gene data show CDR1 as MDHEN and CDR2 as SYDVKM. The CDR3 contains 15 residues. MiXCR, run by TCRdb on the 5' RACE reads, gives a single entry per CDR3 protein. This sample yields more than 400,000 distinct CDR3 sequences, of which roughly 15% are seen a single time; 0.44% belongs to the top ten. The same sample was also used in a study of yellow fever vaccine responses in identical twins.

The chain joins TRBV28 to TRBJ1-3; TRBD1 matches at 7 bases. This sequence was found in a young woman in good health. The material sequenced was CD4+ T cells sorted from blood. DNA for the CDR3: TGTGCCAGCAGTGCAACCGGGACAGCTGGAAACACCATATATTTT. This codes for CASSATGTAGNTIYF.